This T cell receptor beta chain was sequenced in a study of cytomegalovirus exposure and HLA in healthy donors. Turning to this clone: Its specificity is not known.

Study-level points and caveats: CMV serostatus was the sole immune exposure information available. In a later analysis, an Asian-associated ancestry cluster reportedly showed fewer N-insertions than the roughly 730-donor mean.

Every donor was a healthy person donating bone marrow. PCR employed 60 Vbeta and 13 Jbeta primers. TCRdb keeps only in-frame clones here, not all; method: immunoSEQ multiplex PCR. The repertoire consists of under 200,000 clones, with 60% to 80% occurring once and the leading ten covering 3.1%. The CDR3 contains 18 residues. Germline lookup yields CDR1 SGHRS and CDR2 YFSETQ. V lost 4 bases and J lost 5; bases outside the gene matches: 20. The specimen was PBMCs. This rearrangement joins TRBV5-1 to TRBJ2-5; 7 bases line up with TRBD1. This TCR was sampled from a female donor in good health and CMV-seronegative. CDR3 sequence (DNA): TGCGCCAGCAGCGAAGCATCACACCCACAGGGGAATTTGGAGACCCAGTACTTC. Encoded protein: CASSEASHPQGNLETQYF.